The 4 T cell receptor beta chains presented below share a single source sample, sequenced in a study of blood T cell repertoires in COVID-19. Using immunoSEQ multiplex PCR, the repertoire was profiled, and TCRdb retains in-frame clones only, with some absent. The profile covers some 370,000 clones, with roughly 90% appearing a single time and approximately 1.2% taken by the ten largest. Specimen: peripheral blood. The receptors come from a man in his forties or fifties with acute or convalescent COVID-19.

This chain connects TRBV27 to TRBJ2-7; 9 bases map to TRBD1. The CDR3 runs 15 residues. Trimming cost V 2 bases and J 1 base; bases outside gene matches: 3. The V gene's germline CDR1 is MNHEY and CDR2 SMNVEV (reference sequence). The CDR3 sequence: CASSLGDRASYEQYF. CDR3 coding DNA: TGTGCCAGCAGTTTAGGGGACAGGGCTTCCTACGAGCAGTACTTC.

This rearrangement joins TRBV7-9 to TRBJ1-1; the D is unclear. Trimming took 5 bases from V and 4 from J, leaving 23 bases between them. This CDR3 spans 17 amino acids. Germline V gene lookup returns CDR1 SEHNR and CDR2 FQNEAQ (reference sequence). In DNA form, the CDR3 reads TGTGCCAGCAGCCTGACGGGAGGCCGGCATTACGGCACTGAAGCTTTCTTT. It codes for CASSLTGGRHYGTEAFF.

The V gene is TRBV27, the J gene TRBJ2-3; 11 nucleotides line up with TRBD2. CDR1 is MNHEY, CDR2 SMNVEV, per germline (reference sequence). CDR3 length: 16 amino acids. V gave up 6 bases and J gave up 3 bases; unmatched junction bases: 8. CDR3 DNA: TGTGCCAGCAGCAGAACTAGCGGGGGTTGGACAGATACGCAGTATTTT. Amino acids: CASSRTSGGWTDTQYF.

The CDR3 loop is CASSGRQANTEAFF. CDR3 DNA: TGTGCCAGCAGCGGACGACAGGCGAACACTGAAGCTTTCTTT. The V call is TRBV9, the J call TRBJ1-1; possibly TRBD1 for D (6 bases). The CDR3 contains 14 residues. Germline values: CDR1 SGDLS, CDR2 YYNGEE. Trimming left V 3 bases short and J 1 base short, with 10 bases between.